Below, 14 T cell receptor beta chains from the same sample are listed, as sequenced in a study of blood T cell repertoires in COVID-19. Method: immunoSEQ multiplex PCR; TCRdb's copy keeps in-frame clones and lacks some. The sample lists about 110,000 clones, more than 65% occurring once. Sequenced material: peripheral blood. These receptors were taken from a woman over 75 with acute or convalescent COVID-19.

This chain joins TRBV5-5 and TRBJ2-3, with 7 bases lining up with TRBD1. The germline CDR1 and CDR2 sequences are SGHKS and YYEKEE (reference sequence). This CDR3 has 16 residues. V shed 0 bases, J shed 3 bases, and the junction held 7 bases outside the gene matches. The CDR3 region has the DNA TGTGCCAGCAGCTTGGGCGACAGGGTAGGAACAGATACGCAGTATTTT. It encodes CASSLGDRVGTDTQYF.

V gene TRBV7-8 combines with J gene TRBJ2-5, with 7 bases lining up with TRBD2. CDR3 length: 16 amino acids. Germline CDR1 reads SGHVS; CDR2 reads FQNEAQ. V was clipped by 2 bases and J by 0 bases; unmatched bases: 6. CDR3 region: CASSLRLAGYQETQYF. The CDR3 coding sequence is TGTGCCAGCAGCTTAAGGTTAGCGGGTTACCAAGAGACCCAGTACTTC.

The chain joins TRBV6-5 to TRBJ2-7; a weak D match, TRBD1 (5 bases). Trimming shortened V by 10 bases and J by 7 bases, and 20 bases separated the two germline ends. Germline V gene sequence: CDR1 MNHEY, CDR2 SVGAGI. The CDR3 consists of 13 residues. In DNA, the CDR3 is TGTGCCACCCAGGGCCCCCCATGGGGTGAGCAGTACTTC. Protein sequence: CATQGPPWGEQYF.

This clone appeared a few times. This chain joins TRBV9 and TRBJ1-2; 7 nucleotides align to TRBD1. The CDR3 has 16 residues. V was clipped by 0 bases and J by 8 bases; unmatched bases: 13. Germline V gene data show CDR1 as SGDLS and CDR2 as YYNGEE. CDR3 in DNA: TGTGCCAGCAGCGTAGGACAGGGTAGTCCACCGGGGGGCTACACCTTC. Protein sequence: CASSVGQGSPPGGYTF.

This rearrangement joins TRBV11-2 to TRBJ2-5; D is perhaps TRBD1 (8 bases). V was pared by 5 bases and J by 5 bases, with 21 bases between. Germline V gives CDR1 SGHAT, CDR2 FQNNGV. CDR3 length: 16 residues. The CDR3 here is CASSLNPGQGGETQYF. The CDR3 bases are TGTGCCAGCAGCCTCAACCCAGGACAGGGAGGGGAGACCCAGTACTTC.

The rearrangement links TRBV24-1 to TRBJ2-1, with TRBD2 matching over 10 bases. The CDR3 extends over 23 amino acids. The germline CDR1 and CDR2 sequences are KGHDR and SFDVKD. The junction had 24 bases not matched to a gene; V was cut back by 3 bases and J by 2 bases. The CDR3 here is CATSDGNGDRASGRTGTYNEQFF. CDR3 nucleotide sequence: TGTGCCACCAGTGATGGGAATGGGGACCGGGCTAGCGGGAGAACTGGGACCTACAATGAGCAGTTCTTC.

V usage is TRBV24-1 and J usage is TRBJ1-5; D unresolved. Germline CDR1 KGHDR, CDR2 SFDVKD. Trimming left V 4 bases short and J 6 bases short, with 6 bases between. The CDR3 covers 12 residues. The CDR3 here is CATSERGQPQHF. As DNA, the CDR3 is TGTGCCACCAGTGAGAGAGGTCAGCCCCAGCATTTT.

J is TRBJ1-2 and V is TRBV6-5; D is possibly TRBD1 (5 bases). Germline V CDR1 and CDR2: MNHEY, SVGAGI. This CDR3 is built from 14 residues. The V and J ends lost 0 bases and 3 bases respectively, with 8 bases between them. The CDR3 loop is CASSYSKTDYGYTF. The DNA for the CDR3 is TGTGCCAGCAGTTACTCGAAGACAGACTATGGCTACACCTTC.

DNA for the CDR3: TGTGCCAGCAGCCCCATCAGTAGCGGGAGGGGAAACACCGGGGAGCTGTTTTTT. Protein sequence: CASSPISSGRGNTGELFF. The V and J genes are TRBV11-2 and TRBJ2-2, with 11 bases fitting TRBD2. Trimming cost V 5 bases and J 2 bases; bases outside gene matches: 10. The CDR3 spans 18 residues. Germline loops: CDR1 SGHAT, CDR2 FQNNGV.

The chain couples TRBV21-1 to TRBJ1-2; TRBD1, the table's D call, lacks a check against the DNA. TRBV21-1 is marked as a pseudogene. The CDR3 totals 16 residues. Here the CDR3 DNA reads TGTGCCAGCAGCAGACAAAGGGACAGGGGAAGGGTTGGCTACACCTTC. Its translation: CASSRQRDRGRVGYTF.

J is TRBJ2-5 and V is TRBV24-1; 11 bases are a match to TRBD2. Per germline, CDR1 KGHDR and CDR2 SFDVKD. This CDR3 has 14 amino acids. J gave up 6 bases and V 12 bases, and 11 bases lay outside the gene matches. The CDR3 DNA reads TGTGCCGCGGGTAGCGGGAGGGGAGGACAGACCCAGTACTTC. Protein: CAAGSGRGGQTQYF.

The chain combines TRBV10-1 with TRBJ1-2, with D tentatively TRBD1 (6 bases). CDR3 size: 17 residues. Germline V lookup: CDR1 WNHNN, CDR2 SYGVQD (reference sequence). Between the trimmed V and J ends, which lost 8 bases and 4 bases, there was a span of 26 bases. This CDR3 is CASDPHAEGGSTYGYTF. The CDR3, as DNA: TGCGCCAGCGATCCTCACGCCGAGGGGGGGTCGACCTATGGCTACACCTTC.

The rearrangement joins TRBV7-8 to TRBJ2-7; 7 bases are shared with TRBD2. This CDR3 comprises 13 residues. Germline CDR1 is SGHVS and CDR2 is FQNEAQ. The ends lost 8 bases at V and 5 bases at J; junction bases unmatched: 9. In DNA form, the CDR3 reads TGTGCCAGCCGCCTCGGGGGGTCCCACGAGCAGTACTTC. It specifies CASRLGGSHEQYF.

The chain joins TRBV5-1 to TRBJ2-3; TRBD2 aligns across 12 bases. V was pared by 3 bases and J by 5 bases, with 4 bases of the junction left unmatched. From germline, CDR1 is SGHRS and CDR2 YFSETQ. This CDR3 has 15 amino acids. CDR3 amino acids: CASSSTSGGVDTQYF. The CDR3 coding sequence is TGCGCCAGCAGCTCGACTAGCGGGGGCGTAGATACGCAGTATTTT.